The 28 T cell receptor beta chains in this list originate from one sample, sequenced in a study of metastatic and nonmetastatic thyroid tumors (dated by TCRdb to about 2020). The library was generated by PCR. Sequencer: Illumina HiSeq 4000. TCRdb reanalyzed the raw reads on its own, using fastp at Q25 for trimming and MiXCR for clone calling, and kept in-frame beta chains. Counted in this sample were about 56,000 clones; roughly 30% of them appeared once. The ten largest account for approximately 15% of the sample. No treatment had been received by any patient before thyroid surgery. Sequencing was performed on blood. Every receptor here comes from a female donor with papillary thyroid cancer or a benign thyroid nodule (not recorded which). Some clones in this sample may be carry-over from other donors' samples.

In regard to this clone: Given the absence of the conserved phenylalanine or tryptophan at the CDR3 end, a read error is likely. The DNA is omitted, as the CDR3 cannot be located on it reliably, and the CDR3 follows TCRdb's listing. The rearrangement uses TRBV28 and TRBJ1-2. The CDR3 spans 11 residues, counting both ends. The germline gives CDR1 MDHEN, CDR2 SYDVKM. This CDR3 reads CASSDASPSEV.

This chain connects TRBV11-2 to TRBJ2-7; D remains ambiguous. Germline-derived CDR1 and CDR2 are SGHAT and FQNNGV. Trimming cost V 2 bases and J 3 bases, with 20 bases left between them. The CDR3 runs 17 residues. CDR3 DNA: TGTGCCAGCAGCTTATCTTCCGGATTAGGGCCAAGCTACGAGCAGTACTTC. This sequence encodes CASSLSSGLGPSYEQYF.

This clone was seen only a few times. The chain joins TRBV6-4 to TRBJ2-3; the D is unclear. Per germline, CDR1 MRHNA and CDR2 SNTAGT. The CDR3 runs 15 residues. Trimming took 0 bases from V and 4 from J, leaving 11 bases between them. The CDR3 DNA follows: TGTGCCAGCAGTGACTCGACGACGGGTGCAGATACGCAGTATTTT. This sequence encodes CASSDSTTGADTQYF.

The chain combines TRBV20-1 with TRBJ2-3; 8 nucleotides agree with TRBD2. Germline trimming cut 6 bases from V and 2 bases from J; bases unmatched to any gene: 7. The germline gives CDR1 DFQATT, CDR2 SNEGSKA (reference sequence). The CDR3 loop spans 14 amino acids. CDR3 sequence (DNA): TGCAGTGCCGGGGAGCGGGGGCCCACAGATACGCAGTATTTT. It specifies CSAGERGPTDTQYF.

The chain has TRBV28 and TRBJ1-5; 9 bases map to TRBD1. This CDR3 is 13 amino acids long. The trim removed 5 bases at V and 6 bases at J, leaving 2 bases unmatched. In germline, CDR1 is MDHEN, CDR2 SYDVKM. The CDR3 protein is CASSGTGTQPQHF. CDR3 DNA sequence: TGTGCCAGCAGTGGGACAGGGACTCAGCCCCAGCATTTT.

In its sample, this clone was seen many times. The chain combines TRBV20-1 with TRBJ2-1, with unresolved D. The germline V gene encodes CDR1 DFQATT and CDR2 SNEGSKA (reference sequence). The V end was cut by 1 base, the J end by 8 bases, with 9 bases between. This CDR3 is built from 12 residues. The CDR3 here is CSARVMGHEQFF. DNA for the CDR3: TGCAGTGCTAGAGTCATGGGCCATGAGCAGTTCTTC.

In its sample, this clone was seen a few times. The rearrangement uses TRBV6-1 and TRBJ1-2; D gene ambiguous. CDR1 and CDR2 (germline): MNHNS, SASEGT. This CDR3 region has 12 residues. V lost 6 bases and J 13 bases, leaving 18 bases between the germline ends. CDR3 nucleotide sequence: TGTGCCAGCAGAGAGACCCTGGCGGAGGGCACCTTC. The encoded protein is CASRETLAEGTF.

The chain employs TRBV20-1 and TRBJ2-6; D not certain. Germline-derived CDR1 and CDR2 are DFQATT and SNEGSKA (reference sequence). V was clipped by 3 bases and J by 2 bases, with 2 bases between them. The CDR3 covers 12 residues. This chain's CDR3 is CSASPGANVLTF. In DNA, the CDR3 is TGCAGTGCTAGTCCTGGGGCCAACGTCCTGACTTTC.

This clone has just a few counts. The chain couples TRBV7-8 to TRBJ2-2; D is unresolved. This CDR3 has 12 residues. V was pared by 5 bases and J by 7 bases, with 8 bases between. Germline V gene sequence: CDR1 SGHVS, CDR2 FQNEAQ. The CDR3 coding sequence is TGTGCCAGCAGCCTTGGGCACGGGGAGCTGTTTTTT. Its protein product is CASSLGHGELFF.

The rearrangement links TRBV2 to TRBJ1-3; no definite D call. This CDR3 comprises 14 residues. V was clipped by 1 base and J by 4 bases, with 8 bases between them. CDR1 and CDR2 (germline): SNHLY, FYNNEI. The CDR3 protein is CASSEGVSGNTIYF. CDR3 nucleotides: TGTGCCAGCAGTGAAGGGGTCAGCGGAAACACCATATATTTT.

Only a few counts were recorded for this clone. J is TRBJ1-1 and V is TRBV11-1; D unresolved. Germline V lookup: CDR1 SGHAT, CDR2 FQDESV (reference sequence). The V end lost 5 bases, the J end lost 0 bases, and 16 bases lay between the germline ends. The CDR3 spans 16 residues. The CDR3 here is CASSRGRMFMNTEAFF. The DNA of the CDR3 is TGTGCCAGCAGCCGAGGACGTATGTTTATGAACACTGAAGCTTTCTTT.

The V and J genes are TRBV7-2 and TRBJ2-7; the D call may be TRBD1 or TRBD2 (5 bases each). V was trimmed by 6 bases and J by 1 base, leaving 10 bases between them. The length of the CDR3 is 13 residues. Germline loops: CDR1 SGHTA, CDR2 FQGNSA. In nucleotides, the CDR3 is TGTGCCAGCAGTTGGGGGTCATCCTACGAGCAGTACTTC. Protein product: CASSWGSSYEQYF.

With respect to this clone: The junction and the germline gene differ at one end; a read error may be behind it. This chain joins TRBV6-1 and TRBJ2-2; TRBD2 agrees at 8 bases. This CDR3 contains 18 residues. Germline-derived CDR1 and CDR2 are MNHNS and SASEGT. This chain's CDR3 is CSSSVSLAGPIHTGELFF. In nucleotides, the CDR3 is TGTTCCAGCAGTGTTTCGCTAGCGGGCCCGATTCACACCGGTGAGCTGTTTTTT.

The chain couples TRBV25-1 to TRBJ2-5; D is unresolved. The germline V gene encodes CDR1 MGHDK and CDR2 SYGVNS. Trimming removed 1 base at V and 4 bases at J, with 10 bases between. This CDR3 has 14 residues. CDR3 nucleotides: TGTGCCAGCAGTGAATCAGTAGTAGGAGAGACCCAGTACTTC. Protein sequence: CASSESVVGETQYF.

This chain joins TRBV12-3 or TRBV12-4 and TRBJ2-5, with a possible D match to TRBD1 (6 bases). V was trimmed by 5 bases and J by 5 bases, leaving 18 bases between them. CDR3 size: 15 residues. The CDR3 is CASSRPVQGVETQYF. The CDR3 DNA sequence: TGTGCCAGCAGTCGCCCGGTACAGGGTGTGGAGACCCAGTACTTC.

This clone was detected a few times. This chain connects TRBV18 to TRBJ1-2; 11 bases agree with TRBD1. The CDR3 sequence is 19 residues long. Germline V gene data show CDR1 as KGHSH and CDR2 as LQKENI. The ends lost 2 bases at V and 0 bases at J; junction bases unmatched: 11. CDR3 sequence (DNA): TGTGCCAGCTCACCAGACCCCGGGACAGGGGGGGCCACTAACTATGGCTACACCTTC. Translation gives CASSPDPGTGGATNYGYTF.

V gene TRBV30 combines with J gene TRBJ1-1, with 12 bases aligning to TRBD1. V lost 3 bases and J lost 0; bases outside the gene matches: 8. This CDR3 is built from 17 residues. Germline CDR1 is GTSNPN and CDR2 is SVGIG (reference sequence). CDR3 coding DNA: TGTGCCTGGAGGGGGGACAGGGGGCCTTTTGTGAACACTGAAGCTTTCTTT. Its protein product is CAWRGDRGPFVNTEAFF.

This clone was picked up many times. The chain couples TRBV20-1 to TRBJ2-7, with 10 bases matching TRBD2. The trim removed 6 bases at V and 5 bases at J, leaving 10 bases unmatched. Germline lookup yields CDR1 DFQATT and CDR2 SNEGSKA (reference sequence). This CDR3 region has 14 residues. This CDR3 is CSAEELAGPHEQYF. The CDR3 DNA is TGCAGTGCGGAGGAACTAGCGGGGCCCCACGAGCAGTACTTC.

This sequence joins TRBV5-1 and TRBJ2-3; D might be TRBD1 or TRBD2, each matching 6 bases. Trimming cost V 0 bases and J 2 bases, with 19 bases left between them. The CDR3 is 18 amino acids. Germline CDR1 is SGHRS and CDR2 is YFSETQ. The CDR3 is CASSLGGTFGGPTDTQYF. The CDR3 DNA reads TGCGCCAGCAGCTTGGGGGGGACTTTTGGGGGCCCCACAGATACGCAGTATTTT.

V usage is TRBV6-5 and J usage is TRBJ2-5; no reliable D call. Trimming removed 4 bases at V and 10 bases at J, with 22 bases between. There are 15 residues in the CDR3. Looked up from germline, CDR1 is MNHEY and CDR2 is SVGAGI. The CDR3 sequence is CASSFRAVLCEYQYF. CDR3 in DNA: TGTGCCAGCAGTTTCCGGGCCGTCCTTTGTGAGTACCAGTACTTC.

This clone was picked up a small number of times. The genes are TRBV28 and TRBJ1-2; D remains unclear. CDR1 MDHEN and CDR2 SYDVKM come from the germline V gene. Trimming pared 5 bases from V and 6 bases from J, leaving 13 bases between. This CDR3 contains 13 residues. The CDR3 loop is CASSPPGPDGYTF. CDR3 bases: TGTGCCAGCAGTCCGCCGGGTCCCGATGGCTACACCTTC.

This clone qualifies as medium-sized. The CDR3 nucleotides are TGTGCCACCCGGGACACACACCCTTACGAGCAGTACTTC. It specifies CATRDTHPYEQYF. V and J are TRBV6-2 or TRBV6-3 and TRBJ2-7; maybe TRBD1 (6 bases). V lost 10 bases and J lost 4, with 17 bases in between. The CDR3 runs to 13 residues. The germline V gene has CDR1 MNHEY and CDR2 SVGEGT.

By share, this clone counts as medium-sized. The gene calls are TRBV6-1 and TRBJ2-3, with 9 bases lining up with TRBD2. There are 15 residues in the CDR3. V shed 8 bases, J shed 0 bases, and the junction held 6 bases outside the gene matches. Germline values: CDR1 MNHNS, CDR2 SASEGT. The CDR3 nucleotides are TGTGCCAGCGGACGCCTAGCGGGAAGCACAGATACGCAGTATTTT. As protein: CASGRLAGSTDTQYF.

This clone was seen at least ten times. This chain uses TRBV5-1 with TRBJ2-1, with 8 nucleotides matching TRBD2. The CDR3 runs to 15 residues. The germline V gene has CDR1 SGHRS and CDR2 YFSETQ. V gave up 1 base and J gave up 4 bases; unmatched junction bases: 4. The CDR3, as DNA: TGCGCCAGCAGCTTGATTAGCGGGACTTACAATGAGCAGTTCTTC. Its protein is CASSLISGTYNEQFF.

The CDR3 reads CASSPQGGPLTYEQYF. CDR3 in DNA: TGTGCCAGCAGCCCCCAAGGGGGCCCGCTAACCTACGAGCAGTACTTC. V is TRBV13 and J is TRBJ2-7, with 7 bases fitting TRBD1. Looked up from germline, CDR1 is PRHDT and CDR2 is FYEKMQ (reference sequence). The CDR3 loop spans 16 amino acids. V shed 5 bases, J shed 2 bases, and the junction held 12 bases outside the gene matches.

J is TRBJ1-2 and V is TRBV30; no clear D. The germline V gene has CDR1 GTSNPN and CDR2 SVGIG (reference sequence). The CDR3 spans 15 residues. V shed 1 base and J shed 4 bases, with 16 bases lying between them. CDR3 region: CAWSDPGGFAYGYTF. CDR3 DNA sequence: TGTGCCTGGAGTGACCCGGGAGGATTCGCCTATGGCTACACCTTC.

The rearrangement joins TRBV13 to TRBJ1-3; D gene uncertain. CDR3 length: 14 amino acids. Looked up from germline, CDR1 is PRHDT and CDR2 is FYEKMQ (reference sequence). With 5 bases removed from V and 0 bases from J, the gap between germline ends came to 8 bases. The CDR3 nucleotides are TGTGCCAGCAGCCCCGAGAGCTCTGGAAACACCATATATTTT. Translation gives CASSPESSGNTIYF.

This clone was seen only a few times. J is TRBJ2-6 and V is TRBV19; D gene unclear. The CDR3 sequence is 15 residues long. V lost 3 bases to trimming and J lost 1 base, with 7 bases between them. CDR1 LNHDA and CDR2 SQIVND come from the germline V gene (reference sequence). The CDR3 reads CASSIPISGANVLTF. CDR3 coding DNA: TGTGCCAGTAGTATCCCGATATCTGGGGCCAACGTCCTGACTTTC.